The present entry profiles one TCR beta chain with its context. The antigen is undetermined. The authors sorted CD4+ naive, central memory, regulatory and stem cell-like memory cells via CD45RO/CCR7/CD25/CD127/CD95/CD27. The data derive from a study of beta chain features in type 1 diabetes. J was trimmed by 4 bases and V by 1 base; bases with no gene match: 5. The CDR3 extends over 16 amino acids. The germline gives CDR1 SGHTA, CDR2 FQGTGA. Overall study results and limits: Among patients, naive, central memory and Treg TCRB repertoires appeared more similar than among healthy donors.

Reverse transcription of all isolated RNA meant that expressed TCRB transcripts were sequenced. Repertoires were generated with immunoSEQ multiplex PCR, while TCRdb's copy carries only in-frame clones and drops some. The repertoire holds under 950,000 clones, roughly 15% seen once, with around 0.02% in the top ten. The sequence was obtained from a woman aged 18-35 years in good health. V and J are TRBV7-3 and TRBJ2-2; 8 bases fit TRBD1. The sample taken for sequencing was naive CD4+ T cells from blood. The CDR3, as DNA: TGTGCCAGCAGCTTAAACCAGGGGGCTGTCACCGGGGAGCTGTTTTTT. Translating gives CASSLNQGAVTGELFF.